One and the same sample provided the 32 T cell receptor beta chains below, sequenced in a study of cytomegalovirus exposure and HLA in healthy donors. PCR used 60 Vbeta primers and 13 Jbeta primers. Some clones are missing from TCRdb's copy, which holds only in-frame ones; the method was immunoSEQ multiplex PCR. Seen here are 75,000 to 90,000 clones, around 73% observed once, and the top ten hold about 3%. What was sequenced was PBMCs. These TCRs come from a man between 50 and 59 years old in good health and CMV-seronegative.

Comment on this clone: This sample includes further DNA sequences coding for the same CDR3. The genes are TRBV6-6 and TRBJ1-2; tentatively, D is TRBD1 (6 bases). Deletions cut 0 bases from V and 4 bases from J, with 9 bases between. The CDR3 is 14 amino acids. Per the germline V gene, CDR1 is MNHNY and CDR2 is SVGAGI (reference sequence). DNA for the CDR3: TGTGCCAGCAGTTACTCAGCAGGGGTCTATGGCTACACCTTC. Translation gives CASSYSAGVYGYTF.

This chain links TRBV19 with TRBJ1-1, with a weak D call TRBD1 (5 bases). The CDR3 length is 14 residues. The V end was cut by 5 bases, the J end by 0 bases, with 10 bases between. Germline V lookup: CDR1 LNHDA, CDR2 SQIVND (reference sequence). The CDR3 reads CASSYSRVNTEAFF. CDR3 DNA: TGTGCCAGTAGTTATTCCAGGGTGAACACTGAAGCTTTCTTT.

The chain links TRBV7-8 to TRBJ1-4, with D possibly matching TRBD1 (6 bases). The CDR3 loop spans 17 amino acids. The germline V and J ends were trimmed by 5 bases and 5 bases, with 21 bases remaining between them. Per germline, CDR1 SGHVS and CDR2 FQNEAQ. The CDR3 is CASSPKGGVALNEKLFF. The CDR3 DNA follows: TGTGCCAGCAGCCCCAAGGGGGGGGTCGCGTTGAATGAAAAACTGTTTTTT.

This clone was detected once. This chain joins TRBV10-3 and TRBJ2-3, with TRBD2 matching over 13 bases. The junction had 14 bases not matched to a gene; V was cut back by 6 bases and J by 2 bases. Germline CDR1 is ENHRY and CDR2 is SYGVKD. The length of the CDR3 is 19 residues. CDR3 DNA sequence: TGTGCCATCAGACGACTAGCGGGGGGCGTGCATAGGCCCACAGATACGCAGTATTTT. The encoded protein is CAIRRLAGGVHRPTDTQYF.

As DNA, the CDR3 is TGTGCCAGCAGCCTAACAAGCTGGGGGGTCTATTTT. It specifies CASSLTSWGVYF. The rearrangement uses TRBV7-2 and TRBJ1-3; perhaps TRBD1 as D (5 bases). V lost 5 bases and J lost 16, with 18 bases in between. Germline loops: CDR1 SGHTA, CDR2 FQGNSA. The CDR3 is 12 residues long. The full variable domain, with the rest looked up from reference TRBV7-2 and TRBJ1-3, is GAGVSQSPSNKVTEKGKDVELRCDPISGHTALYWYRQSLGQGLEFLIYFQGNSAPDKSGLPSDRFSAERTGGSVSTLTIQRTQQEDSAVYLCASSLTSWGVYFGEGSWLTVV.

The chain recombines TRBV18 with TRBJ1-2; TRBD1 is a possible D gene (5 bases). This CDR3 is built from 14 residues. The V gene's germline CDR1 is KGHSH and CDR2 LQKENI. The germline V and J ends were trimmed by 3 bases and 0 bases, with 8 bases remaining between them. The CDR3 sequence is CASSPDTTNYGYTF. The CDR3 bases are TGTGCCAGCTCACCGGACACGACTAACTATGGCTACACCTTC.

The J gene is TRBJ1-3, the V gene TRBV19, with D tentatively TRBD1 (6 bases). The CDR3 is made up of 17 amino acids. The germline CDR1 and CDR2 sequences are LNHDA and SQIVND (reference sequence). Trimming took 11 bases from V and 4 from J, leaving 27 bases between them. CDR3 loop: CAGRVVSLPGTGNTIYF. DNA of the CDR3: TGTGCCGGGCGAGTAGTGTCCTTACCCGGGACAGGAAACACCATATATTTT.

The J gene is TRBJ1-4, the V gene TRBV25-1, with a tentative D call TRBD1 (6 bases). The CDR3 is made up of 16 amino acids. Germline V gene lookup returns CDR1 MGHDK and CDR2 SYGVNS. The ends were cut back, 4 bases at V and 4 bases at J, with 16 bases in the middle. CDR3 DNA: TGTGCCAGCAGTGCCCCAACAGGGTATCGTAATGAAAAACTGTTTTTT. Its protein is CASSAPTGYRNEKLFF. The full variable domain, in which reference TRBV25-1 and TRBJ1-4 provide the parts outside the CDR3, is EADIYQTPRYLVIGTGKKITLECSQTMGHDKMYWYQQDPGMELHLIHYSYGVNSTEKGDLSSESTVSRIRTEHFPLTLESARPSHTSQYLCASSAPTGYRNEKLFFGSGTQLSVL.

This chain links TRBV9 with TRBJ1-1; TRBD1 aligns across 9 bases. Germline V gives CDR1 SGDLS, CDR2 YYNGEE. The CDR3 runs to 18 residues. V trimming: 5 bases; J trimming: 3 bases; junction bases outside the gene matches: 17. In nucleotides, the CDR3 is TGTGCCAGCAGTTTTGGCCGGGGGACAGGGAGGTTTGACACTGAAGCTTTCTTT. It codes for CASSFGRGTGRFDTEAFF.

This clone was recorded a few times. The junction does not match germline at one end; this may be a read error. The chain employs TRBV7-9 and TRBJ1-4; 12 bases are shared with TRBD1. This CDR3 comprises 14 residues. Germline V lookup: CDR1 SEHNR, CDR2 FQNEAQ (reference sequence). CDR3 sequence (DNA): TGTTCCAGCAGCCTGGGACAGGGGGCTGAAAAACTGTTTTTT. This sequence encodes CSSSLGQGAEKLFF. The full variable domain, its missing parts supplied by reference TRBV7-9 and TRBJ1-4, is DTGVSQNPRHKITKRGQNVTFRCDPISEHNRLYWYRQTLGQGPEFLTYFQNEAQLEKSRLLSDRFSAERPKGSFSTLEIQRTEQGDSAMYLCSSSLGQGAEKLFFGSGTQLSVL.

The genes are TRBV2 and TRBJ1-4; the match to TRBD1 covers 9 bases. CDR1 and CDR2 from the germline V gene are SNHLY and FYNNEI. This CDR3 comprises 14 residues. J lost 5 bases, V lost 7 bases, and 5 bases had no gene match. The CDR3: CASKGGTGNEKLFF. The CDR3 nucleotides are TGTGCCAGCAAAGGCGGGACAGGGAATGAAAAACTGTTTTTT.

DNA for the CDR3: TGCGCCAGCAGGAGAGCTTTACAGGGGGACGAGCAGTACTTC. This gives the protein CASRRALQGDEQYF. The rearrangement links TRBV5-1 to TRBJ2-7, with TRBD1 identical over 8 bases. The CDR3 has 14 amino acids. CDR1 and CDR2 (germline): SGHRS, YFSETQ. V lost 5 bases and J lost 5; bases outside the gene matches: 9.

This chain links TRBV10-3 with TRBJ1-3; D call uncertain. Germline CDR1 reads ENHRY; CDR2 reads SYGVKD. CDR3 length: 15 residues. Trimming left V 0 bases short and J 3 bases short, with 9 bases between. CDR3 region: CAISESGEVGNTIYF. The CDR3 bases are TGTGCCATCAGTGAGTCCGGTGAGGTTGGAAACACCATATATTTT.

CDR3 nucleotides: TGCGCCAGCAGTGACCCGGGATCATCCTACGAGCAGTACTTC. Its translation: CASSDPGSSYEQYF. The genes are TRBV10-1 and TRBJ2-5; D perhaps matches TRBD2 (5 bases). The end of the DNA is better explained by TRBJ2-7, so the J call may be wrong. CDR1 and CDR2 (germline): WNHNN, SYGVQD (reference sequence). The CDR3 runs 14 residues.

The chain recombines TRBV11-2 with TRBJ1-6; 10 bases fit TRBD1. Germline V gene sequence: CDR1 SGHAT, CDR2 FQNNGV. Trimming cost V 0 bases and J 7 bases; bases outside gene matches: 0. CDR3 length: 15 amino acids. The CDR3 DNA reads TGTGCCAGCAGCTTAGAGACAGGGGGCAATTCACCCCTCCACTTT. It yields the protein CASSLETGGNSPLHF. Supplemented by reference TRBV11-2 and TRBJ1-6, the full variable domain reads EAGVAQSPRYKIIEKRQSVAFWCNPISGHATLYWYQQILGQGPKLLIQFQNNGVVDDSQLPKDRFSAERLKGVDSTLKIQPAKLEDSAVYLCASSLETGGNSPLHFGNGTRLTVT.

The V call is TRBV5-1, the J call TRBJ2-7; D is perhaps TRBD1 (5 bases). V was clipped by 0 bases and J by 3 bases, with 13 bases between them. The germline gives CDR1 SGHRS, CDR2 YFSETQ. The CDR3 covers 15 residues. In nucleotides, the CDR3 is TGCGCCAGCAGCTTGGATCCGGACAATTACTACGAGCAGTACTTC. It is translated as CASSLDPDNYYEQYF.

The chain links TRBV30 to TRBJ1-5, with unresolved D. The germline V gene has CDR1 GTSNPN and CDR2 SVGIG (reference sequence). This CDR3 contains 17 residues. V dropped 4 bases and J dropped 4 bases, with 23 bases sitting between them. CDR3 sequence: CAWKRAGARDLNQPQHF. The CDR3 DNA reads as TGTGCCTGGAAAAGGGCCGGTGCGCGGGATCTAAATCAGCCCCAGCATTTT.

This chain links TRBV5-1 with TRBJ1-4; TRBD1 is a possible D gene (5 bases). The CDR3 is made up of 14 amino acids. V was pared by 4 bases and J by 5 bases, with 12 bases between. Germline V gene data show CDR1 as SGHRS and CDR2 as YFSETQ. The CDR3 DNA sequence: TGCGCCAGCAGCCCGGAGTGGACAAATGAAAAACTGTTTTTT. This codes for CASSPEWTNEKLFF.

The chain has TRBV7-2 and TRBJ1-6; weak D call: TRBD1 (6 bases). V lost 5 bases to trimming and J lost 10 bases, with 15 bases between them. The CDR3 loop spans 14 amino acids. Germline CDR1 is SGHTA and CDR2 is FQGNSA. CDR3: CASSAQGTRSPLHF. The CDR3 bases are TGTGCCAGCAGCGCACAGGGTACGAGGTCACCCCTCCACTTT. The whole variable domain, filled in from reference TRBV7-2 and TRBJ1-6, reads GAGVSQSPSNKVTEKGKDVELRCDPISGHTALYWYRQSLGQGLEFLIYFQGNSAPDKSGLPSDRFSAERTGGSVSTLTIQRTQQEDSAVYLCASSAQGTRSPLHFGNGTRLTVT.

The genes are TRBV9 and TRBJ2-2; 7 bases fit TRBD2. J gave up 1 base and V 5 bases, and 5 bases lay outside the gene matches. This CDR3 has 15 residues. Germline V gene sequence: CDR1 SGDLS, CDR2 YYNGEE. CDR3 sequence (DNA): TGTGCCAGCAGGGCTAGCGGAATGAACACCGGGGAGCTGTTTTTT. As protein: CASRASGMNTGELFF.

This clone was recorded only once. This chain uses TRBV4-2 with TRBJ2-3; TRBD2 matches at 8 bases. With V trimmed by 0 bases and J by 4 bases, 15 bases remained unmatched. Germline-derived CDR1 and CDR2 are LGHNA and YNFKEQ. The CDR3 has 19 amino acids. CDR3 DNA: TGTGCCAGCAGCCAAGAAACCCCTGGGGGAGCGGGGGTGGCAGATACGCAGTATTTT. Residues: CASSQETPGGAGVADTQYF.

The rearrangement uses TRBV2 and TRBJ1-2; perhaps TRBD1 as D (6 bases). Germline V gene sequence: CDR1 SNHLY, CDR2 FYNNEI. The CDR3 consists of 15 residues. V gave up 3 bases and J gave up 4 bases, with 15 bases separating them. For the CDR3, the DNA is TGTGCCAGCAGTGATGGTACAGGGCCCCCCTATGGCTACACCTTC. It encodes CASSDGTGPPYGYTF.

The rearrangement links TRBV5-4 to TRBJ1-4; perhaps TRBD1 as D (5 bases). The ends were cut back, 1 base at V and 4 bases at J, with 14 bases in the middle. The germline gives CDR1 SGHNT, CDR2 YYREEE (reference sequence). The CDR3 is 16 amino acids. CDR3 protein: CASSLSSTADNEKLFF. In nucleotides, the CDR3 is TGTGCCAGCAGCTTGTCCTCGACAGCAGATAATGAAAAACTGTTTTTT. Filled out from reference TRBV5-4 and TRBJ1-4, the complete variable domain reads ETGVTQSPTHLIKTRGQQVTLRCSSQSGHNTVSWYQQALGQGPQFIFQYYREEENGRGNFPPRFSGLQFPNYSSELNVNALELDDSALYLCASSLSSTADNEKLFFGSGTQLSVL.

The chain links TRBV6-1 to TRBJ1-3; 7 bases align to TRBD1. V lost 5 bases to trimming and J lost 0 bases; unmatched junction nucleotides: 4. The CDR3 length is 15 residues. Germline lookup yields CDR1 MNHNS and CDR2 SASEGT. Here the CDR3 DNA reads TGTGCCAGCAGTAAGGGACAGAACTCTGGAAACACCATATATTTT. This sequence encodes CASSKGQNSGNTIYF.

This chain connects TRBV30 to TRBJ1-1; D may be TRBD1 (5 bases). The germline V and J ends were trimmed by 3 bases and 4 bases, with 15 bases remaining between them. Germline values: CDR1 GTSNPN, CDR2 SVGIG (reference sequence). CDR3 length equals 14 residues. The CDR3 sequence is CAWRTRDFFTEAFF. Here the CDR3 DNA reads TGTGCCTGGAGGACCCGGGACTTTTTCACTGAAGCTTTCTTT.

This clone was detected only once. The chain links TRBV6-6 to TRBJ2-1; 7 nucleotides match TRBD1. V dropped 0 bases and J dropped 9; count of bases not matched to a gene: 5. Germline values: CDR1 MNHNY, CDR2 SVGAGI (reference sequence). The CDR3 has 14 amino acids. CDR3 loop: CASSYSLGGGEQFF. For the CDR3, the DNA is TGTGCCAGCAGTTACTCTTTAGGGGGCGGTGAGCAGTTCTTC.

This clone was counted between two and nine times. The chain carries TRBV21-1 and TRBJ2-4; the listed D gene, TRBD1, was not tested against the DNA. TRBV21-1 is a listed pseudogene. The CDR3 covers 20 residues. The CDR3 region is CASSRTCRDKGFLAKNIQYF. The CDR3 coding sequence is TGTGCCAGCAGTCGAACATGCCGGGACAAAGGTTTTTTAGCCAAAAACATTCAGTACTTC.

The chain links TRBV29-1 to TRBJ2-3, with D possibly TRBD1 on 5 matching bases. The CDR3 is 15 amino acids. Trimming took off 2 bases at V and 1 base at J, with 13 bases between the two ends. Germline CDR1 is SQVTM and CDR2 is ANQGSEA. CDR3 region: CSVEKDQGGTDTQYF. As DNA, the CDR3 is TGCAGCGTTGAAAAGGACCAAGGGGGCACAGATACGCAGTATTTT.

The chain couples TRBV5-1 to TRBJ2-1; 10 nucleotides agree with TRBD1. The ends lost 3 bases at V and 9 bases at J; junction bases unmatched: 6. The CDR3 has 14 residues. Germline V gene sequence: CDR1 SGHRS, CDR2 YFSETQ. The CDR3 reads CASSSGTGEGEQFF. The CDR3 region has the DNA TGCGCCAGCAGCTCAGGGACAGGGGAAGGTGAGCAGTTCTTC.

V gene TRBV9 combines with J gene TRBJ1-3, with D possibly matching TRBD1 (5 bases). Germline CDR1 is SGDLS and CDR2 is YYNGEE. V was clipped by 2 bases and J by 0 bases, with 15 bases between them. The CDR3 contains 17 residues. CDR3: CASSVGGQRNSGNTIYF. The CDR3 DNA reads as TGTGCCAGCAGCGTGGGGGGTCAGAGAAACTCTGGAAACACCATATATTTT.

The V gene is TRBV28, the J gene TRBJ2-7; maybe TRBD1 (6 bases). CDR1 is MDHEN, CDR2 SYDVKM, per germline. V lost 7 bases and J lost 2, with 15 bases in between. The length of the CDR3 is 14 residues. CDR3 sequence reads: CASNPSGAAYEQYF. The CDR3 DNA is TGTGCCAGCAATCCCTCAGGGGCGGCCTACGAGCAGTACTTC.

The chain links TRBV11-1 to TRBJ2-7, with 9 bases aligning to TRBD1. V lost 4 bases and J lost 5; bases outside the gene matches: 9. CDR3 size: 15 residues. Germline values: CDR1 SGHAT, CDR2 FQDESV (reference sequence). CDR3 coding DNA: TGTGCCAGCAGCTACGGGACAGGGAGGAGAAACGAGCAGTACTTC. Translation gives CASSYGTGRRNEQYF.